The following is a T cell receptor (beta chain) sequence with its context. The data stem from a study of cytomegalovirus exposure and HLA in healthy donors. PCR involved 60 Vbeta and 13 Jbeta primers. TCRdb keeps only in-frame clones here, not all; method: immunoSEQ multiplex PCR. The sample carries some 130,000 clones, 87% recorded once. V dropped 8 bases and J dropped 4 bases, with 15 bases sitting between them. CDR3 length: 14 amino acids. CDR1 is MNHNS and CDR2 is SASEGT in the germline V gene. The V gene is TRBV6-1, the J gene TRBJ1-5; the D is unclear. The sequencing input was PBMCs. This sequence was found in a woman aged 30 to 39 in good health and CMV-seronegative. The CDR3 spells CASFGAGGNQPQHF. The DNA for the CDR3 is TGTGCCAGCTTTGGTGCAGGAGGGAATCAGCCCCAGCATTTT.